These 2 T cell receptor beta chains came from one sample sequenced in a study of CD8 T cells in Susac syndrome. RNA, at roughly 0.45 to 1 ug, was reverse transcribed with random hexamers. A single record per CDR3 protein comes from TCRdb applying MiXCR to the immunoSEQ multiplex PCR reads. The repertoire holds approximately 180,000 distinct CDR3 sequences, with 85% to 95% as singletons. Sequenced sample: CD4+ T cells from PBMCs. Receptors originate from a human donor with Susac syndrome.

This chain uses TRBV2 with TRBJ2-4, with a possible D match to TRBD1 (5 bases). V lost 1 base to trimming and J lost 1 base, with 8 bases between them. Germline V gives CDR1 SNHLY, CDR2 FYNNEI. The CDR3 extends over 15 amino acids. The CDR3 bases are TGTGCCAGCAGTGAAGGCAGGGCCGCCAAAAACATTCAGTACTTC. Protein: CASSEGRAAKNIQYF.

CDR3 in DNA: TGTGCCAGCAGCCCGGAGGTGACAGCGTCCTACGAGCAGTACTTC. This encodes CASSPEVTASYEQYF. This chain uses TRBV3-1 with TRBJ2-7; D may be TRBD1 or TRBD2 (5 bases each). V lost 4 bases, J lost 1 base, and 14 bases lay in between. The CDR3 spans 15 residues. The germline CDR1 and CDR2 sequences are LGHDT and YNNKEL (reference sequence).